Listed below are T cell receptor beta chains from one sample, sequenced in a study of vaccination effects on CD4 cells after COVID-19. No antigen is known for these receptors. Sequencing used immunoSEQ multiplex PCR; TCRdb keeps in-frame clones, though not all of them. Of under 35,000 clones listed, approximately 72% were seen once; the top ten hold less than 35%. The sample here was CD4+ T cells from PBMCs cultured with a peptide pool, taken before COVID-19 vaccination. The receptor set was obtained from a human donor who had a prior SARS-CoV-2 infection. The CDR3 runs from the conserved cysteine through the conserved F or W. D genes are given only for firm matches. Clone size, where shown, is once, few, many, or a class for clones that have expanded.

abundance,j_gene,v_gene,d_gene,CDR3aa,CDR3nt
NA,TRBJ2-7,TRBV20-1,NA,CSARRGGEQYF,TGCAGTGCTAGGAGAGGGGGCGAGCAGTACTTC
NA,TRBJ1-1,TRBV7-9,NA,CASSLAMGHTEAFF,TGTGCCAGCAGCTTAGCCATGGGTCACACTGAAGCTTTCTTT
NA,TRBJ2-5,TRBV7-3,NA,CASSYGQSETQYF,TGTGCCAGCAGCTACGGACAATCGGAGACCCAGTACTTC
NA,TRBJ2-3,TRBV2,TRBD2,CASSDESGGTQYF,TGTGCCAGCAGTGATGAGTCCGGGGGGACGCAGTATTTT
NA,TRBJ2-1,TRBV11-2,TRBD2,CASRYVAGTTYNEQFF,TGTGCCAGCAGATACGTAGCGGGCACAACCTACAATGAGCAGTTCTTC
NA,TRBJ2-1,TRBV5-4,NA,CASSRGFSYNEQFF,TGTGCCAGCAGTAGAGGGTTCTCCTACAATGAGCAGTTCTTC
NA,TRBJ2-3,TRBV5-1,NA,CASRPGGTDTQYF,TGCGCCAGCCGTCCAGGCGGGACAGATACGCAGTATTTT
NA,TRBJ2-1,TRBV5-1,NA,CASSGQGGDNEQFF,TGCGCCAGCAGCGGGCAGGGGGGCGACAATGAGCAGTTCTTC
NA,TRBJ2-7,TRBV14,NA,CASSQDRIKQYF,TGTGCCAGCAGCCAAGACCGGATCAAGCAGTACTTC
NA,TRBJ1-3,TRBV6-1,TRBD1,CASSDLQGARGNTIYF,TGTGCCAGCAGTGACCTACAGGGGGCGCGGGGAAACACCATATATTTT
NA,TRBJ1-2,TRBV25-1,NA,CASSDLGSGGYTF,TGTGCCAGCAGTGACTTAGGGTCAGGGGGCTACACCTTC
medium-sized,TRBJ2-3,TRBV7-9,TRBD2,CASSLGLAADTQYF,TGTGCCAGCAGCCTGGGACTAGCAGCAGATACGCAGTATTTT
NA,TRBJ1-4,TRBV18,NA,CASSPRQGRLAELFF,TGTGCCAGCTCACCAAGGCAGGGACGACTTGCGGAACTGTTTTTT
NA,TRBJ1-1,TRBV19,TRBD1,CASSIAGQTNTEAFF,TGTGCCAGTAGTATCGCGGGACAGACGAACACTGAAGCTTTCTTT
NA,TRBJ1-1,TRBV21-1,NA,CASSKAARGGVYGVTEAFF,TGTGCCAGCAGCAAGGCGGCCAGGGGGGGCGTTTATGGGGTCACTGAAGCTTTCTTT
NA,TRBJ2-1,TRBV27,TRBD2,CASSLISGGHGGDEQFF,TGTGCCAGCAGTTTAATTAGCGGGGGCCACGGGGGGGATGAGCAGTTCTTC
NA,TRBJ1-6,TRBV5-1,NA,CASSLGDDSPLHF,TGCGCCAGCAGCTTGGGGGACGATTCACCCCTCCACTTT
NA,TRBJ1-5,TRBV18,NA,CASSQSSGPRNQPQHF,TGTGCCAGCTCACAATCTTCGGGGCCAAGGAATCAGCCCCAGCATTTT
NA,TRBJ2-7,TRBV2,TRBD1,CASRDRGPEQYF,TGTGCCAGCAGAGACAGGGGGCCCGAGCAGTACTTC
NA,TRBJ2-1,TRBV6-5,TRBD2,CASTSGLAGNEQFF,TGTGCCAGCACTTCTGGACTAGCGGGGAATGAGCAGTTCTTC
NA,TRBJ1-2,TRBV10-3,NA,CAISEYSYGYTF,TGTGCCATCAGTGAGTACAGCTATGGCTACACCTTC
few,TRBJ1-2,TRBV25-1,NA,CASSEAGGGNYGYTF,TGTGCCAGCAGTGAAGCCGGGGGCGGAAACTATGGCTACACCTTC
NA,TRBJ2-1,TRBV9,TRBD2,CASSARGYNEQFF,TGTGCCAGCAGCGCGCGGGGGTACAATGAGCAGTTCTTC
NA,TRBJ1-6,TRBV27,NA,CASSPTTRGAYSPLHF,TGTGCCAGCAGCCCAACTACCCGGGGGGCGTATTCACCCCTCCACTTT
few,TRBJ1-2,TRBV27,NA,CASSPIPNYGYTF,TGTGCCAGCAGTCCCATTCCTAACTATGGCTACACCTTC
once,TRBJ1-1,TRBV9,TRBD1,CASRPLQGQAFF,TGTGCCAGCAGGCCATTACAGGGGCAGGCTTTCTTT
once,TRBJ1-5,TRBV7-7,NA,CASSSTLAGVGNSNQPQHF,TGTGCTAGCAGCTCCACTCTCGCGGGGGTGGGGAATAGCAATCAGCCCCAGCATTTT
NA,TRBJ1-2,TRBV18,TRBD1,CASSVIQGARGYTF,TGTGCCAGCTCAGTGATACAGGGGGCGCGGGGCTACACCTTC
NA,TRBJ2-1,TRBV6-2/TRBV6-3,TRBD2,CASSYRPAGVSYNEQFF,TGTGCCAGCAGTTATAGGCCAGCGGGAGTATCCTACAATGAGCAGTTCTTC
few,TRBJ2-3,TRBV7-9,NA,CASSPRNTDTQYF,TGTGCCAGCAGTCCCAGAAACACAGATACGCAGTATTTT
NA,TRBJ2-7,TRBV27,TRBD1,CASSLLGQGLYEQYF,TGTGCCAGCAGTTTATTGGGACAGGGACTCTACGAGCAGTACTTC
few,TRBJ1-5,TRBV30,NA,CAWTQGSHQPQHF,TGTGCCTGGACCCAGGGTTCCCATCAGCCCCAGCATTTT
NA,TRBJ2-2,TRBV5-4,NA,CASSFSSTGELFF,TGTGCCAGCAGCTTTTCGAGCACCGGGGAGCTGTTTTTT
NA,TRBJ1-2,TRBV6-1,NA,CASSEALQANYGYTF,TGTGCCAGCAGTGAAGCGTTACAGGCCAACTATGGCTACACCTTC
NA,TRBJ1-5,TRBV19,TRBD1,CASSRQGGGQPQHF,TGTGCCAGTAGTCGACAGGGAGGCGGTCAGCCCCAGCATTTT
NA,TRBJ2-1,TRBV29-1,TRBD2,CSVALAGYEQFF,TGCAGCGTTGCGCTAGCGGGATATGAGCAGTTCTTC
NA,TRBJ1-5,TRBV18,NA,CASSPDGNQPQHF,TGTGCCAGCTCACCGGACGGCAATCAGCCCCAGCATTTT
NA,TRBJ1-2,TRBV5-5,TRBD1,CASRKTGDYGYTF,TGTGCCAGCAGAAAAACAGGGGACTATGGCTACACCTTC
few,TRBJ1-1,TRBV18,NA,CASSPSQANTEAFF,TGTGCCAGCTCACCGTCTCAGGCGAACACTGAAGCTTTCTTT
NA,TRBJ2-7,TRBV6-6,TRBD1,CASSYSPGGYEQYF,TGTGCCAGCAGTTACTCTCCAGGGGGCTACGAGCAGTACTTC
NA,TRBJ1-1,TRBV29-1,NA,CSGAQGTNTEAFF,TGCAGCGGAGCACAGGGAACAAACACTGAAGCTTTCTTT
NA,TRBJ2-2,TRBV7-6,NA,CASSLAQGRTGELFF,TGTGCCAGCAGCTTAGCACAGGGACGCACCGGGGAGCTGTTTTTT
NA,TRBJ2-2,TRBV24-1,TRBD1,CATSGVLGTGGAEGELFF,TGTGCCACCAGTGGGGTCCTTGGGACAGGGGGCGCCGAGGGGGAGCTGTTTTTT
NA,TRBJ1-6,TRBV5-6,TRBD1,CASSPGTGGRQNSPLHF,TGTGCCAGCAGCCCTGGGACAGGGGGCCGACAAAATTCACCCCTCCACTTT
NA,TRBJ2-1,TRBV5-6,NA,CASSLGDWNNEQFF,TGTGCCAGCAGCTTGGGAGACTGGAACAATGAGCAGTTCTTC
NA,TRBJ1-6,TRBV5-1,NA,CASSLLTVWNSPLHF,TGCGCCAGCAGCTTACTCACGGTATGGAATTCACCCCTCCACTTT
NA,TRBJ2-3,TRBV27,TRBD2,CASSFERSGGGTDTQYF,TGTGCCAGCAGTTTTGAACGTAGCGGGGGGGGCACAGATACGCAGTATTTT
NA,TRBJ2-7,TRBV11-2,TRBD2,CASSSSVWGGSYEQYF,TGTGCCAGCAGCTCATCCGTATGGGGGGGCTCCTACGAGCAGTACTTC
NA,TRBJ1-2,TRBV18,NA,CATIVVGYGYTF,TGTGCCACCATAGTTGTCGGGTATGGCTACACCTTC
many,TRBJ2-7,TRBV2,NA,CASNDAGKAYEQYF,TGTGCCAGCAACGACGCCGGGAAAGCCTACGAGCAGTACTTC
few,TRBJ1-4,TRBV6-6,NA,CASSSALRGSNEKLFF,TGTGCCAGCAGTTCAGCCCTCAGGGGTTCGAATGAAAAACTGTTTTTT
NA,TRBJ2-3,TRBV4-3,NA,CASSQDRGSAASTDTQYF,TGCGCCAGCAGCCAAGATAGGGGTAGCGCAGCTAGCACAGATACGCAGTATTTT